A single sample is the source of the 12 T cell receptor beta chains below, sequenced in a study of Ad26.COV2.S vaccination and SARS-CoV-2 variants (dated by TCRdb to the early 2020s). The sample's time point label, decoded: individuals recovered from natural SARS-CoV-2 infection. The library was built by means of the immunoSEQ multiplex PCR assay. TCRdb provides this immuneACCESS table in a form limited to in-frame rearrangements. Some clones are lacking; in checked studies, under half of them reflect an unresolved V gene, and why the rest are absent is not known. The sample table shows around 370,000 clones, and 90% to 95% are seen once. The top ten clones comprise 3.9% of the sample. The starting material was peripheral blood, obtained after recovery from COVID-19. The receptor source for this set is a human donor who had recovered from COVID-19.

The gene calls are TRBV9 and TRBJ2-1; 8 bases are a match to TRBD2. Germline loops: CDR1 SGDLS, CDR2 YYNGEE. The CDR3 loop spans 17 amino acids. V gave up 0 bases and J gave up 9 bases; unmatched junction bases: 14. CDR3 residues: CASSVGLSGGVTGEQFF. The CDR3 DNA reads TGTGCCAGCAGCGTAGGCCTCAGCGGGGGAGTTACCGGTGAGCAGTTCTTC.

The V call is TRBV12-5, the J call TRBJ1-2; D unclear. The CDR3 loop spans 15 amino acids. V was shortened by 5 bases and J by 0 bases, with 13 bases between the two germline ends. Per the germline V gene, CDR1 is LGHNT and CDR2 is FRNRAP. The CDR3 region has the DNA TGTGCTAGTGGTGAGGTGACATTAGCTAACTATGGCTACACCTTC. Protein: CASGEVTLANYGYTF.

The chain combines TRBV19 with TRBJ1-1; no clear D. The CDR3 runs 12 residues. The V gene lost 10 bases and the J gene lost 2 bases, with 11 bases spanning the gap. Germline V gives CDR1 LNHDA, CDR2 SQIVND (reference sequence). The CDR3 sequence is CATAPRNTEAFF. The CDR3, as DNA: TGTGCCACCGCACCGCGCAACACTGAAGCTTTCTTT.

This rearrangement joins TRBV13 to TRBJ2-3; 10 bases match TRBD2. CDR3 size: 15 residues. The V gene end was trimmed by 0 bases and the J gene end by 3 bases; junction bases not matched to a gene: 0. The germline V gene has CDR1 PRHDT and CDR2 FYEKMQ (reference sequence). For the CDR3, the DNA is TGTGCCAGCAGCTTAGGAGCGGGGGGGACAGATACGCAGTATTTT. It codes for CASSLGAGGTDTQYF. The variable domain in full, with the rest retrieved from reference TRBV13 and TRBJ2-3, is AAGVIQSPRHLIKEKRETATLKCYPIPRHDTVYWYQQGPGQDPQFLISFYEKMQSDKGSIPDRFSAQQFSDYHSELNMSSLELGDSALYFCASSLGAGGTDTQYFGPGTRLTVL.

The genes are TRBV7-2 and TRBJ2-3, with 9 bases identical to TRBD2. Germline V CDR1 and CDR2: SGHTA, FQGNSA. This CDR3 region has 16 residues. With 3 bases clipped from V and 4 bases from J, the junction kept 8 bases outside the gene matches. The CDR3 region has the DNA TGTGCCAGCAGCTTGCGCGGGGGGGCCCCCTCAGATACGCAGTATTTT. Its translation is CASSLRGGAPSDTQYF.

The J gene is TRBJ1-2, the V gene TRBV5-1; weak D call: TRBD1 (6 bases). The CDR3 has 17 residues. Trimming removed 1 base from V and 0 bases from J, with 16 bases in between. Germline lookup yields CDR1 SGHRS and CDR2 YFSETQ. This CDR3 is CASSLQGQGLANYGYTF. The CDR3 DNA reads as TGCGCCAGCAGCTTGCAGGGGCAGGGTTTGGCTAACTATGGCTACACCTTC.

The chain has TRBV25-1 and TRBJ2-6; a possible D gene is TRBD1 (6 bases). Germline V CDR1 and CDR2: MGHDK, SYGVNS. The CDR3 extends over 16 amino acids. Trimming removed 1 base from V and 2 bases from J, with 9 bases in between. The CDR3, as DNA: TGTGCCAGCAGTGAATTTGGGGGCACTGGGGCCAACGTCCTGACTTTC. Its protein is CASSEFGGTGANVLTF.

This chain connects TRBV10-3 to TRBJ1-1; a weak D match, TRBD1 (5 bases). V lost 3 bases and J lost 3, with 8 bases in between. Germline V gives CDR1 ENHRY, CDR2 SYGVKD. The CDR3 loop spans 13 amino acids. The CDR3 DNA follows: TGTGCCATCAGTGACGGGGACGACACTGAAGCTTTCTTT. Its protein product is CAISDGDDTEAFF.

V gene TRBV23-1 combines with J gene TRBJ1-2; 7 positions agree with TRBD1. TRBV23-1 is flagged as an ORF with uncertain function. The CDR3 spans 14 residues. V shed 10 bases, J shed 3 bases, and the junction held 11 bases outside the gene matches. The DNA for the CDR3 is TGCGCCAACGTCACACAGGGGAGAGACTATGGCTACACCTTC. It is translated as CANVTQGRDYGYTF.

The CDR3 region is CASTQTSTEAFF. For the CDR3, the DNA is TGTGCCAGCACCCAAACGAGCACTGAAGCTTTCTTT. The chain couples TRBV12-3 or TRBV12-4 to TRBJ1-1; D ambiguous. V dropped 7 bases and J dropped 4 bases, with 10 bases sitting between them. The length of the CDR3 is 12 residues.

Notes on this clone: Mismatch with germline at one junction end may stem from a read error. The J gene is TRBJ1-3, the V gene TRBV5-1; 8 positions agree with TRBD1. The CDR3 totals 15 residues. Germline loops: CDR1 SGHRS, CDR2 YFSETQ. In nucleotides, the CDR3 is TGCGCCAGCAGCTTGGTGGGACAGGACGGAAGCACCATATATTTT. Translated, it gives CASSLVGQDGSTIYF. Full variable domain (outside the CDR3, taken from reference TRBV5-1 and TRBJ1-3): KAGVTQTPRYLIKTRGQQVTLSCSPISGHRSVSWYQQTPGQGLQFLFEYFSETQRNKGNFPGRFSGRQFSNSRSEMNVSTLELGDSALYLCASSLVGQDGSTIYFGEGSWLTVV.

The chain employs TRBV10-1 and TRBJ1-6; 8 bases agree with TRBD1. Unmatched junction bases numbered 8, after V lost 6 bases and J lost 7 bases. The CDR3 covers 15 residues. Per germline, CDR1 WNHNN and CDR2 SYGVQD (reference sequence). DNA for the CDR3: TGCGCCAGCAGCGAACAACAGGGGGTAAATTCACCCCTCCACTTT. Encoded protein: CASSEQQGVNSPLHF.